This record concerns one T cell receptor beta chain sequence. What antigen it recognizes has not been identified. It has no much larger one-base neighbor in the sample; base qualities were not kept. The source of the sample is a study of CD8 T cells in Susac syndrome (dated by TCRdb to about 2019). As for the study more broadly: Of the Susac syndrome patients who were sequenced, over five had clinically active disease and 8 or 9 were in clinical remission. Susac syndrome patients were therapy-naive, on corticosteroids (some also receiving IVIg), or on IVIg alone at blood withdrawal. Whether CD8+ T cell activation and differentiation in Susac syndrome was antigen driven was tested using repertoire sequencing. Here is what the overall study found, with its caveats: The CD4+ T cell repertoire of patients with Susac syndrome showed no detectable clonal expansion. The study acknowledged that relatively few individuals were included in the TCR sequencing and HLA analysis.

RNA was extracted with the RNeasy kit and roughly 0.45 to 1 ug was reverse transcribed using random hexamers. The immunoSEQ multiplex PCR assay, covering 54 Vbeta and 13 Jbeta segments, was used to amplify TCR beta CDR3 regions. PCR amplification bias was corrected by using a synthetic template baseline for primer optimization and computational correction. Per the source publication's procedure: Reads were annotated to V, D and J genes according to IMGT and were analyzed with immunoSEQ Analyzer, with only productive sequences retained. Clonality was computed as one minus Shannon entropy normalized by log2 of the number of productive unique sequences. Public and private clones were assessed among the 100 most prevalent clones of each patient and control. A clone was defined as Susac-specific if it was absent from the healthy and MS cohorts, from about a thousand published viral clones and from other ImmuneACCESS disease sequences. Through fastp at Q25 and MiXCR, TCRdb rebuilt clones from the public reads, retaining in-frame beta chains. A single entry per CDR3 protein holds the most common genes and DNA from its merged rows. For this entry, the V and J calls and clone size follow TCRdb and not the study's own pipeline. For this sample there are about 150,000 distinct CDR3 sequences; approximately 95% appear just once. 0.16% of the sample is taken by the ten largest.

Peripheral blood CD8+ and CD4+ T cells from healthy donors, Susac syndrome patients and multiple sclerosis patients were profiled by high-throughput TCR beta sequencing. The Susac syndrome patients fulfilled recently defined diagnostic criteria for definite or probable disease. Bulk CD8+ and CD4+ T cells were purified magnetically by negative isolation, whereas CD8+ TEMRA cells were enriched by FACS. Blood was drawn into EDTA tubes, processed within 24 hours, and PBMCs were isolated by density gradient centrifugation. PBMCs intended for TCR sequencing were frozen in liquid nitrogen and were later thawed in a 37 degrees C water bath. The sorted or isolated CD4+, CD8+ and CD8+ TEMRA cells had a purity of 90% or higher. This receptor was identified in a human donor with Susac syndrome. Sequences were obtained from CD4+ T cells from PBMCs.

The CDR3 is CSARVSTSSNQPQHF. The DNA sequence reads TGCAGTGCTAGAGTCAGCACATCTAGCAATCAGCCCCAGCATTTT. The chain uses TRBV20-1 and TRBJ1-5, with the D gene not confidently named. The V and J ends are trimmed by 1 base and 0 bases, leaving 10 bases between them. The cysteine opens and the phenylalanine closes a CDR3 of 15 amino acids. The only DNA kept is the CDR3, 45 bases in frame from the first base. Taken from the germline V gene (reference sequence), the CDR1 and CDR2 loops are DFQATT and SNEGSKA.